This TCR beta chain emerged from a study of PD-1 blockade in mismatch repair-deficient tumors. Background on the study: Patients had roughly twelve mismatch repair-deficient cancer types, all previously treated and progressing. Overall study results and limits: Rapid post-treatment expansion, then contraction, generally preceding radiologic response, marked tumor-resident clones.

With 1 base removed from V and 0 bases from J, the gap between germline ends came to 14 bases. CDR3 size: 17 residues. This clone was observed once. No antigen is known for it. Libraries were prepared by immunoSEQ multiplex PCR; TCRdb keeps only in-frame clonotypes and omits some of them. The sample carries fewer than 10,000 clones, around 85% recorded once. This TCR was recovered from an adult with mismatch repair-deficient cancer. The V and J genes are TRBV5-3 and TRBJ2-1, with D perhaps matching TRBD2 (6 bases). TRBV5-3 is an ORF, and what it does is uncertain. Specimen: PBMCs, collected just under 47 weeks after starting pembrolizumab. CDR3 nucleotide sequence: TGTGCCAGAAGCTTGTTGAAAGGCGGGATCTCCTACAATGAGCAGTTCTTC. Protein sequence: CARSLLKGGISYNEQFF.